The 2 T cell receptor beta chains reported below all come from one sample, sequenced in a study of blood T cell repertoires in COVID-19. Clones were sequenced by immunoSEQ multiplex PCR, and TCRdb holds only the in-frame ones, with some missing. The sample contains around 150,000 clones, 75% to 90% of which appear only once. The sequenced sample consisted of peripheral blood. The receptors stem from a human donor with acute or convalescent COVID-19. The donor label of this sample is uncertain.

The V gene is TRBV24-1, the J gene TRBJ1-5; D is perhaps TRBD1 (6 bases). The CDR3 totals 17 residues. Looked up from germline, CDR1 is KGHDR and CDR2 is SFDVKD. V lost 6 bases, J lost 3 bases, and 20 bases lay in between. The CDR3 DNA reads TGTGCCACCAGTCCGAACCCAGGGGCCGGATACAATCAGCCCCAGCATTTT. Translating gives CATSPNPGAGYNQPQHF.

The chain is built from TRBV4-3 and TRBJ1-1; TRBD1 aligns across 9 bases. Germline values: CDR1 LGHNA, CDR2 YSLEER. This CDR3 region has 13 residues. V was clipped by 6 bases and J by 3 bases; unmatched bases: 2. The CDR3 loop is CASRGQGHTEAFF. The CDR3 DNA reads as TGCGCCAGCAGGGGACAGGGACACACTGAAGCTTTCTTT.